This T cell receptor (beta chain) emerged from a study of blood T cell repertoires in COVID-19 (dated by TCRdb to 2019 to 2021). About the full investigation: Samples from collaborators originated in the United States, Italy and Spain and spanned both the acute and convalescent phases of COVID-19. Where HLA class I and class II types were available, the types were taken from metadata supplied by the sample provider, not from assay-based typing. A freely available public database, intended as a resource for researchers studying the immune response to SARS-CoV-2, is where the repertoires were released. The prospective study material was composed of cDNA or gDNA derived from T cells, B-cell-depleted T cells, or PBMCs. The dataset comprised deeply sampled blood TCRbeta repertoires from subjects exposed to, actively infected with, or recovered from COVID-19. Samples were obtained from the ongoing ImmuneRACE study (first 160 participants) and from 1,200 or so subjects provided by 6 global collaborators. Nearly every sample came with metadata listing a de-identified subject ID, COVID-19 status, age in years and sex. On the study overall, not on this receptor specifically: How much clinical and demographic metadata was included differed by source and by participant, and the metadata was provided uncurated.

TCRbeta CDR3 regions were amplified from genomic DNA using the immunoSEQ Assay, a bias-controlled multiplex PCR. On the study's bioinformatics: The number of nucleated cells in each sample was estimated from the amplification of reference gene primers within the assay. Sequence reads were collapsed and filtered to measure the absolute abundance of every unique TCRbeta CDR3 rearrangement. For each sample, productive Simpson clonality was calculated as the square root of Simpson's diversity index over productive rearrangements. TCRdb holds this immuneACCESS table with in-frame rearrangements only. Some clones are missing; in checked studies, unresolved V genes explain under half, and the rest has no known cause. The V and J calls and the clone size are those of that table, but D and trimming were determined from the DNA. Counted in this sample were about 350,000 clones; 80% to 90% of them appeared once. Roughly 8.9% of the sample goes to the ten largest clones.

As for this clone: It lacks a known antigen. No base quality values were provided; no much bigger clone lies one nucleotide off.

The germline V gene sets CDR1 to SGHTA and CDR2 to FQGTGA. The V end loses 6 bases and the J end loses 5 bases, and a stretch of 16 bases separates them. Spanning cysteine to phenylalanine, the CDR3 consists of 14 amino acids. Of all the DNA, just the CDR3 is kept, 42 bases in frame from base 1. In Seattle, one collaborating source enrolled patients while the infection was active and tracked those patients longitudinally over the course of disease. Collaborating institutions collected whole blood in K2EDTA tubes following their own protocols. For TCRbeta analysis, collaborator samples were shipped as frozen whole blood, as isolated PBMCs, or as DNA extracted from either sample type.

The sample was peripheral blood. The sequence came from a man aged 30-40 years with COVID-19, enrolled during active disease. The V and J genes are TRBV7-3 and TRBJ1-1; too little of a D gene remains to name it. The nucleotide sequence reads TGTGCCAGCAGTCTTAATCCCTACGGTACTGAAGCTTTCTTT. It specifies CASSLNPYGTEAFF.